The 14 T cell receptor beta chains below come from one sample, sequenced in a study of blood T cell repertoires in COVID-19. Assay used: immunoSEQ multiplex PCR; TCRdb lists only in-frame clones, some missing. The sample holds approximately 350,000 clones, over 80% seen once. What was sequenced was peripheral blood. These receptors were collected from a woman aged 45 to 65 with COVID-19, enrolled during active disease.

CDR3 coding DNA: TGTGCCAGCAAGCCCGGGCAGGGGGCGCGGGCCACTGAAGCTTTCTTT. It specifies CASKPGQGARATEAFF. This chain connects TRBV5-5 to TRBJ1-1; 8 nucleotides line up with TRBD1. The CDR3 totals 16 residues. J gave up 4 bases and V 6 bases, and 14 bases lay outside the gene matches. The germline V gene encodes CDR1 SGHKS and CDR2 YYEKEE (reference sequence).

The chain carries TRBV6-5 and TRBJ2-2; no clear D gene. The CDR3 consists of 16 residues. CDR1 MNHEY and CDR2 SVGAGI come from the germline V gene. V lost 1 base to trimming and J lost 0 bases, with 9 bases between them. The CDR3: CASSYLVGANTGELFF. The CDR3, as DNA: TGTGCCAGCAGTTACTTGGTCGGTGCGAACACCGGGGAGCTGTTTTTT.

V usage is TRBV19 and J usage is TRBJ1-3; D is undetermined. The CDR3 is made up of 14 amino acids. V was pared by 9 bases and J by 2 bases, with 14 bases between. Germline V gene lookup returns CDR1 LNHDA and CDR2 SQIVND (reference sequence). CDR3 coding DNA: TGTGCCAGCACGTTCGCGGTGGCTGGAAACACCATATATTTT. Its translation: CASTFAVAGNTIYF.

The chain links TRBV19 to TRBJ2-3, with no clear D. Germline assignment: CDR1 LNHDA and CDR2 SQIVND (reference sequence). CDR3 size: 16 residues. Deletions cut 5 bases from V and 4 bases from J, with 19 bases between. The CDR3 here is CASSPRGRSLPDTQYF. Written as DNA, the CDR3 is TGTGCCAGTAGTCCCCGAGGTAGATCCCTCCCAGATACGCAGTATTTT.

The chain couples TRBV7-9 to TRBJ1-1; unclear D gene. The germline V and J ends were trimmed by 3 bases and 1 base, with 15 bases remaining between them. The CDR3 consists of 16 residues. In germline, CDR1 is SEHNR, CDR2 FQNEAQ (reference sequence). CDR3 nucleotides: TGTGCCAGCAGCTTCATTCCACTTACAGCGAACACTGAAGCTTTCTTT. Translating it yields CASSFIPLTANTEAFF.

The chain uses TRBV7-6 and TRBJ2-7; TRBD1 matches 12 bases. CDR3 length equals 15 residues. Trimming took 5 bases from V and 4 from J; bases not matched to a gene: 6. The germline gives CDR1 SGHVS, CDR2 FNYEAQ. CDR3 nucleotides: TGTGCCAGCAGCGTAGGGACAGGGGGCGCGTACGAGCAGTACTTC. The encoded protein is CASSVGTGGAYEQYF. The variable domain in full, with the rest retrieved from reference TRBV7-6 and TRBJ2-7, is GAGVSQSPRYKVTKRGQDVALRCDPISGHVSLYWYRQALGQGPEFLTYFNYEAQQDKSGLPNDRFSAERPEGSISTLTIQRTEQRDSAMYRCASSVGTGGAYEQYFGPGTRLTVT.

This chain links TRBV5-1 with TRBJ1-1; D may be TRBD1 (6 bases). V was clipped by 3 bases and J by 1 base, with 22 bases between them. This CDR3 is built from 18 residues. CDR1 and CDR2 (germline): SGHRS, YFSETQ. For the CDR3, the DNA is TGCGCCAGCAGCTGGGGGCCCTATGGCAGGGGATCGAACACTGAAGCTTTCTTT. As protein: CASSWGPYGRGSNTEAFF.

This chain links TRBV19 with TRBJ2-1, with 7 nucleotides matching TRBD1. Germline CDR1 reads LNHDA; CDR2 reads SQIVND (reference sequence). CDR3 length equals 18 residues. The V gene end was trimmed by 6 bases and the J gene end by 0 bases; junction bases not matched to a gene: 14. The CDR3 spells CASRRGTGTDGSYNEQFF. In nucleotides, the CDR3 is TGTGCCAGTAGGAGGGGCACCGGGACAGACGGCTCCTACAATGAGCAGTTCTTC.

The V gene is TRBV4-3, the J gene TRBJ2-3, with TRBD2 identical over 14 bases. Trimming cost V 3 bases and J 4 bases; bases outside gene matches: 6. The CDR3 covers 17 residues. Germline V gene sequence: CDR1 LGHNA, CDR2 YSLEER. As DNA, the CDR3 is TGCGCCAGCAGCCACCTTGGACTAGCGGGAGGTTCAGATACGCAGTATTTT. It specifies CASSHLGLAGGSDTQYF.

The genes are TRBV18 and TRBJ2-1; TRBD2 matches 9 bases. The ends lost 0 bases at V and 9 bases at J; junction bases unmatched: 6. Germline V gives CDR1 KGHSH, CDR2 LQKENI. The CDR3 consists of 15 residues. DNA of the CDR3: TGTGCCAGCTCACCACCGGTGGGGACTAGCATTGAGCAGTTCTTC. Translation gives CASSPPVGTSIEQFF. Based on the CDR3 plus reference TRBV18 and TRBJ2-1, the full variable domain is NAGVMQNPRHLVRRRGQEARLRCSPMKGHSHVYWYRQLPEEGLKFMVYLQKENIIDESGMPKERFSAEFPKEGPSILRIQQVVRGDSAAYFCASSPPVGTSIEQFFGPGTRLTVL.

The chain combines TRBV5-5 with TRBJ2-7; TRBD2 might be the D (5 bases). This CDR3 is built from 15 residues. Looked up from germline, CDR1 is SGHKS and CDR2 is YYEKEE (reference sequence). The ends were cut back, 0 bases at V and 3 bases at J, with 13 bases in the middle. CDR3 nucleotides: TGTGCCAGCAGCTTGGTGCCCGGGGAGCACTACGAGCAGTACTTC. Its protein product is CASSLVPGEHYEQYF.

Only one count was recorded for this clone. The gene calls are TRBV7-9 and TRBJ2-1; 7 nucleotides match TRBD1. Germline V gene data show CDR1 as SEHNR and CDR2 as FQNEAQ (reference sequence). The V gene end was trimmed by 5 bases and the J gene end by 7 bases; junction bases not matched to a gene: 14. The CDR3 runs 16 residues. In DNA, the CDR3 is TGTGCCAGCAGCCCGATCCCTGGGACAGTGGTTAATGAGCAGTTCTTC. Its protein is CASSPIPGTVVNEQFF.

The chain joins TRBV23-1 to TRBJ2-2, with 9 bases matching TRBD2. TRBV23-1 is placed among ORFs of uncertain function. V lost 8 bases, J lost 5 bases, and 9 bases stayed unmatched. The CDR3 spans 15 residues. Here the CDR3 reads CASGHSGRWTGELFF. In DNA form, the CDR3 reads TGCGCCAGCGGGCATAGCGGGAGATGGACCGGGGAGCTGTTTTTT.

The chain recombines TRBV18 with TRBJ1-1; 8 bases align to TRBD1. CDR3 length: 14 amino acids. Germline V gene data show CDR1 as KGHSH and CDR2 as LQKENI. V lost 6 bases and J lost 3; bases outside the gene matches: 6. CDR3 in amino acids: CASSRNRGDTEAFF. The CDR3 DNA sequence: TGTGCCAGCTCGCGTAACAGGGGGGACACTGAAGCTTTCTTT.